A single sample gave rise to the 29 T cell receptor beta chains below, sequenced in a study of OX40 agonist ivuxolimab in advanced cancers. Clones were read by immunoSEQ multiplex PCR, and TCRdb kept only the in-frame ones, dropping some. The sample has 95,000 to 100,000 clones, about 79% seen once. The starting material was CD4+ or CD8+ T cells sorted from blood, obtained in a trial of the OX40 agonist ivuxolimab. The receptors derive from an adult with an advanced solid tumor such as melanoma, head and neck, liver or kidney cancer.

The chain couples TRBV2 to TRBJ2-7; TRBD2 aligns across 16 bases. Per germline, CDR1 SNHLY and CDR2 FYNNEI. This CDR3 comprises 16 residues. The ends lost 3 bases at V and 2 bases at J; junction bases unmatched: 1. Here the CDR3 reads CASSEGLAGGAYEQYF. The CDR3, as DNA: TGTGCCAGCAGTGAGGGACTAGCGGGAGGGGCCTACGAGCAGTACTTC.

CDR3 protein: CASNSGRLGFYEQYF. The CDR3 bases are TGTGCCAGCAATAGCGGGAGGCTTGGGTTCTACGAGCAGTACTTC. The chain is built from TRBV28 and TRBJ2-7; 10 bases line up with TRBD2. The germline CDR1 and CDR2 sequences are MDHEN and SYDVKM. CDR3 length: 15 residues. The V gene end was trimmed by 7 bases and the J gene end by 3 bases; junction bases not matched to a gene: 9.

The chain links TRBV28 to TRBJ1-4; TRBD1 is a possible D gene (5 bases). The CDR3 totals 15 residues. V was cut by 3 bases and J by 14 bases, with 22 bases left in between. Germline V gives CDR1 MDHEN, CDR2 SYDVKM. Here the CDR3 DNA reads TGTGCCAGCAGTTTTTCCCTGCAGGCCCGGGGGGGGCTGTTTTTT. Translation: CASSFSLQARGGLFF.

The chain is built from TRBV18 and TRBJ1-3; D not certain. Looked up from germline, CDR1 is KGHSH and CDR2 is LQKENI. Trimming pared 2 bases from V and 0 bases from J, leaving 17 bases between. This CDR3 is 18 amino acids long. The CDR3 loop reads CASSPMASDGLSGNTIYF. The CDR3 nucleotides are TGTGCCAGCTCACCAATGGCTTCAGACGGACTCTCTGGAAACACCATATATTTT.

CDR3 sequence reads: CSGISRDGDEAFF. DNA for the CDR3: TGCAGCGGAATATCCCGGGACGGAGATGAAGCTTTCTTT. This chain uses TRBV29-1 with TRBJ1-1, with D possibly being TRBD1 (5 bases). The CDR3 extends over 13 amino acids. Germline CDR1 is SQVTM and CDR2 is ANQGSEA. V was cut by 7 bases and J by 7 bases, with 19 bases left in between. Variable domain in full (rest from reference TRBV29-1 and TRBJ1-1): SAVISQKPSRDICQRGTSLTIQCQVDSQVTMMFWYRQQPGQSLTLIATANQGSEATYESGFVIDKFPISRPNLTFSTLTVSNMSPEDSSIYLCSGISRDGDEAFFGQGTRLTVV.

J is TRBJ2-5 and V is TRBV7-2; D is unclear. Germline assignment: CDR1 SGHTA and CDR2 FQGNSA. V shed 2 bases and J shed 5 bases, with 6 bases lying between them. CDR3 length: 12 residues. CDR3 residues: CASSLNRETQYF. The CDR3, as DNA: TGTGCCAGCAGCTTAAATCGGGAGACCCAGTACTTC.

This clone has a handful of counts. For the CDR3, the DNA is TGTGCCAGCAGCCAAGGGGTGGGGCCGCGCTCCTACGAGCAGTACTTC. It encodes CASSQGVGPRSYEQYF. The genes are TRBV4-2 and TRBJ2-7; a weak D match, TRBD1 (5 bases). V lost 1 base and J lost 0, with 13 bases in between. The germline gives CDR1 LGHNA, CDR2 YNFKEQ. CDR3 length: 16 amino acids.

The gene calls are TRBV15 and TRBJ1-2; TRBD1 aligns across 7 bases. The length of the CDR3 is 14 residues. V lost 3 bases, J lost 3 bases, and 4 bases stayed unmatched. Germline V gives CDR1 LNHNV, CDR2 YYDKDF (reference sequence). CDR3 sequence: CATSRAGQDYGYTF. In DNA form, the CDR3 reads TGTGCCACCAGCAGGGCTGGACAGGACTATGGCTACACCTTC.

V usage is TRBV18 and J usage is TRBJ1-2; D gene ambiguous. V was clipped by 8 bases and J by 3 bases, with 13 bases between them. The germline CDR1 and CDR2 sequences are KGHSH and LQKENI. CDR3 length: 13 residues. The CDR3 region has the DNA TGTGCCAGCCGACTGGACGGTTACTATGGCTACACCTTC. It specifies CASRLDGYYGYTF.

The chain links TRBV6-1 to TRBJ1-4, with D unresolved. V gave up 4 bases and J gave up 0 bases, with 6 bases separating them. This CDR3 is built from 14 residues. Germline V gives CDR1 MNHNS, CDR2 SASEGT. CDR3 sequence: CASSARATNEKLFF. DNA for the CDR3: TGTGCCAGCAGTGCTCGTGCAACTAATGAAAAACTGTTTTTT.

The count of this clone is one. V and J are TRBV7-2 and TRBJ1-5, with 10 bases aligning to TRBD1. The V segment lost 0 bases and the J segment 5 bases; nucleotides outside the gene matches: 4. The CDR3 sequence is 16 residues long. The germline V gene has CDR1 SGHTA and CDR2 FQGNSA. The chain's CDR3 is CASSLAGTGVYQPQHF. The CDR3 DNA reads TGTGCCAGCAGCTTAGCGGGGACAGGGGTCTATCAGCCCCAGCATTTT.

The chain uses TRBV10-1 and TRBJ2-3; the D gene is possibly TRBD2 (5 bases). CDR3 length: 13 residues. V lost 8 bases and J lost 7, with 16 bases in between. Germline CDR1 WNHNN, CDR2 SYGVQD (reference sequence). The CDR3: CASAEGLAYTQYF. In nucleotides, the CDR3 is TGCGCCAGCGCCGAAGGGCTAGCTTATACGCAGTATTTT.

This clone has a handful of counts. The chain links TRBV7-2 to TRBJ1-2; 11 positions agree with TRBD1. V lost 3 bases, J lost 7 bases, and 4 bases stayed unmatched. Germline V lookup: CDR1 SGHTA, CDR2 FQGNSA. The CDR3 sequence is 14 residues long. The CDR3 nucleotides read TGTGCCAGCAGCTTTGGGACAGGGGGTTCTGGCTACACCTTC. Its protein product is CASSFGTGGSGYTF.

The chain joins TRBV5-1 to TRBJ2-1; TRBD2 is a possible D gene (5 bases). The germline V and J ends were trimmed by 4 bases and 1 base, with 12 bases remaining between them. The CDR3 is made up of 15 amino acids. Germline-derived CDR1 and CDR2 are SGHRS and YFSETQ. As DNA, the CDR3 is TGCGCCAGCAGCGGGAGTTCACTTTCCTACAATGAGCAGTTCTTC. Translating it yields CASSGSSLSYNEQFF.

This chain joins TRBV6-1 and TRBJ1-5; D unresolved. CDR3 length: 12 residues. V was cut by 7 bases and J by 5 bases, with 9 bases left in between. The germline V gene has CDR1 MNHNS and CDR2 SASEGT. CDR3 DNA sequence: TGTGCCAGCACTTCCGGCGATCAGCCCCAGCATTTT. This gives the protein CASTSGDQPQHF.

This clone has just one count. This chain links TRBV30 with TRBJ1-1, with TRBD1 identical over 8 bases. Germline V gives CDR1 GTSNPN, CDR2 SVGIG (reference sequence). V gave up 4 bases and J gave up 4 bases; unmatched junction bases: 8. This CDR3 region has 14 residues. Here the CDR3 DNA reads TGTGCCTGGATTCGAACAGGGGGAGTCACTGAAGCTTTCTTT. As protein: CAWIRTGGVTEAFF.

This clone has more than one count but fewer than ten. The chain couples TRBV29-1 to TRBJ1-3; D possibly corresponds to TRBD1 (5 bases). CDR1 and CDR2 from the germline V gene are SQVTM and ANQGSEA. CDR3 length: 12 residues. The V and J ends lost 7 bases and 3 bases respectively, with 10 bases between them. The CDR3: CSARVGGNTIYF. DNA of the CDR3: TGCAGCGCCAGGGTAGGTGGAAACACCATATATTTT.

The chain joins TRBV11-2 to TRBJ2-5, with no clear D. The J call could be wrong; TRBJ2-7 is a better fit for the DNA end. The CDR3 consists of 14 residues. Per germline, CDR1 SGHAT and CDR2 FQNNGV. The CDR3 reads CASSLDRQHYEQYF. As DNA, the CDR3 is TGTGCCAGCAGCTTAGATCGTCAGCATTACGAGCAGTACTTC.

The V gene is TRBV28, the J gene TRBJ2-2, with D possibly being TRBD1 (6 bases). Trimming took off 2 bases at V and 8 bases at J, with 6 bases between the two ends. This CDR3 is 12 amino acids long. Germline V gene lookup returns CDR1 MDHEN and CDR2 SYDVKM. CDR3 sequence: CASSLRGGELFF. CDR3 nucleotides: TGTGCCAGCAGTTTAAGGGGGGGGGAGCTGTTTTTT.

This clone appeared once. The chain couples TRBV5-1 to TRBJ1-2; 8 bases are shared with TRBD1. V trimming: 2 bases; J trimming: 6 bases; junction bases outside the gene matches: 9. This CDR3 has 15 amino acids. Germline values: CDR1 SGHRS, CDR2 YFSETQ. The CDR3 nucleotides read TGCGCCAGCAGCTTAGGGCAGGGGGCGACTAATGGCTACACCTTC. Protein: CASSLGQGATNGYTF. Drawing the rest from reference TRBV5-1 and TRBJ1-2, the complete variable domain is KAGVTQTPRYLIKTRGQQVTLSCSPISGHRSVSWYQQTPGQGLQFLFEYFSETQRNKGNFPGRFSGRQFSNSRSEMNVSTLELGDSALYLCASSLGQGATNGYTFGSGTRLTVV.

The rearrangement joins TRBV7-9 to TRBJ2-2, with TRBD2 matching 16 bases. CDR1 is SEHNR and CDR2 is FQNEAQ in the germline V gene (reference sequence). Unmatched junction bases numbered 3, after V lost 2 bases and J lost 3 bases. This CDR3 is built from 18 residues. CDR3 sequence reads: CASSLPGLAGGDTGELFF. For the CDR3, the DNA is TGTGCCAGCAGCTTACCGGGACTAGCGGGAGGGGACACCGGGGAGCTGTTTTTT.

The genes are TRBV12-5 and TRBJ1-5; TRBD1 agrees at 9 bases. The CDR3 consists of 16 residues. Germline loops: CDR1 LGHNT, CDR2 FRNRAP. Unmatched junction bases numbered 4, after V lost 4 bases and J lost 0 bases. For the CDR3, the DNA is TGTGCTAGTGGTTCGGGACAGGGCTATAGCAATCAGCCCCAGCATTTT. Translated: CASGSGQGYSNQPQHF.

V usage is TRBV11-2 and J usage is TRBJ2-5; TRBD2 aligns across 8 bases. V shed 3 bases and J 2 bases; nucleotides not matched to a gene: 5. There are 15 residues in the CDR3. Germline V CDR1 and CDR2: SGHAT, FQNNGV. This CDR3 reads CASSLVAGRQETQYF. CDR3 in DNA: TGTGCCAGCAGCTTGGTAGCGGGACGGCAAGAGACCCAGTACTTC.

This clone was observed once. The chain links TRBV2 to TRBJ2-1; TRBD1 matches at 7 bases. The V and J ends lost 9 bases and 8 bases, in that order; junction bases with no gene match: 13. The CDR3 covers 14 residues. Per germline, CDR1 SNHLY and CDR2 FYNNEI. The CDR3 loop reads CASNGQDPWDEQFF. Here the CDR3 DNA reads TGTGCCAGTAACGGACAGGATCCTTGGGATGAGCAGTTCTTC.

The chain joins TRBV19 to TRBJ1-4; a possible D gene is TRBD1 (5 bases). From germline, CDR1 is LNHDA and CDR2 SQIVND (reference sequence). With 6 bases removed from V and 4 bases from J, the gap between germline ends came to 9 bases. The CDR3 has 13 residues. The CDR3 is CASSGTNNEKLFF. The CDR3 nucleotides read TGTGCCAGTAGCGGGACCAATAATGAAAAACTGTTTTTT.

This sequence joins TRBV7-2 and TRBJ2-1, with D perhaps matching TRBD2 (6 bases). The germline V gene encodes CDR1 SGHTA and CDR2 FQGNSA. Trimming left V 5 bases short and J 10 bases short, with 18 bases between. The CDR3 extends over 14 amino acids. The CDR3 DNA sequence: TGTGCCAGCAGCCCCGCGGGACCGCAAATAGAGCAGTTCTTC. It yields the protein CASSPAGPQIEQFF.

This chain links TRBV7-2 with TRBJ2-2, with unresolved D. Germline-derived CDR1 and CDR2 are SGHTA and FQGNSA. The CDR3 runs to 15 residues. V lost 1 base, J lost 0 bases, and 6 bases lay in between. The DNA of the CDR3 is TGTGCCAGCAGCTTAGAATGCTCGAACACCGGGGAGCTGTTTTTT. This sequence encodes CASSLECSNTGELFF.

In this sample, this clone turned up once. J is TRBJ1-6 and V is TRBV5-1, with 9 bases that match TRBD1. Germline lookup yields CDR1 SGHRS and CDR2 YFSETQ. CDR3 size: 15 residues. With V trimmed by 0 bases and J by 10 bases, 5 bases remained unmatched. The CDR3 nucleotides are TGCGCCAGCAGCTTGGACAGGGGGCAAGTCTCACCCCTCCACTTT. Amino acids: CASSLDRGQVSPLHF.

The CDR3 sequence is CASSVGTGDYEQYF. In DNA form, the CDR3 reads TGTGCCAGCAGCGTAGGGACAGGGGACTACGAGCAGTACTTC. The J gene is TRBJ2-7, the V gene TRBV9, with 9 bases aligning to TRBD1. CDR3 size: 14 residues. Unmatched junction bases numbered 1, after V lost 0 bases and J lost 3 bases. Per germline, CDR1 SGDLS and CDR2 YYNGEE.